This T cell receptor (beta chain) was captured by sequencing in a study of T cells expressing NK-cell markers. Study as a whole: Sorted CD3+CD56-NKG2C+, CD3+CD56+NKG2C+ and CD3+CD56+NKG2C- T cells supplied the TCR beta repertoires. Of eight sequenced donors, seven were HCMV-seropositive and one HCMV-seronegative.

A remark on this clonotype: Antigen: not known.

Points from the study as a whole: These same clonotypes (in several donors) also led the CD3+CD56-NKG2C+ fraction.

Template switching by 5'RACE with UMIs generated the TCR beta cDNA. TCRdb reprocessed the 5' RACE reads and stores each CDR3 protein as one record, lacking DNA. Here the sample table reports 550,000 to 600,000 distinct CDR3 sequences. Sequencing was performed on blood T cells: a sorted CD56 or NKG2C T cell subset, CD4+ or CD8+ T cells, or bulk PBMC T cells (not recorded which). The receptor's source is a man between 18 and 35 years old in good health.

CDR3 region: CASSQDGVGQGAGQPQHF. The rearrangement joins TRBV4-2 to TRBJ1-5; as DNA is missing, the TRBD1 call by TCRdb cannot be tested. The germline CDR1 and CDR2 sequences are LGHNA and YNFKEQ. The CDR3 runs to 18 residues.